Sequencing of this T cell receptor beta chain was carried out in a study of early T cells in non-severe SARS-CoV-2 infection. Study-level information: Chains were unpaired, as sequencing was done on bulk RNA from unsorted whole blood.

Looked up from germline, CDR1 is SGHVS and CDR2 is FNYEAQ. The CDR3 runs to 17 residues. After removal of 4 bases from V and 2 bases from J, the junction contained 11 bases not matched to a gene. Researchers attached unique molecular identifiers to individual cDNA molecules. TCRdb analysed the 5' RACE reads with MiXCR anew, one entry per CDR3 protein. The data show 100,000 to 130,000 distinct CDR3 sequences, 12% seen once. The J gene is TRBJ1-3, the V gene TRBV7-6; 7 bases are a match to TRBD1. This clonotype was sampled from an adult who was a healthcare worker with PCR-confirmed SARS-CoV-2 infection or an uninfected control (not recorded which). Sequencing was performed on whole blood. This CDR3 reads CASSSVGRGVPGNTIYF. In DNA form, the CDR3 reads TGTGCCAGCAGCTCCGTCGGCAGGGGGGTCCCTGGAAACACCATATATTTT.